This is a list of T cell receptor beta chains from one sample in a study of T-cell reconstitution after alpha-beta-depleted transplantation in children. TCRdb reprocessed the PCR reads with MiXCR, giving one entry per CDR3 protein. The sample includes some 200,000 distinct CDR3 sequences, around 7.7% of them seen just once. Source: PBMCs, mostly from graft donor cells, taken 360 days after TCRalphabeta/CD19-depleted stem cell transplant. The origin of the receptors is a male patient aged 2-9 years who had a stem cell transplant for acute myeloid leukemia, so the T cells may come from the graft donor. CDR3s include the opening cysteine and the closing phenylalanine or tryptophan. Fields, in order: V gene, J gene, clone size, D gene, CDR3 protein, CDR3 DNA. A D gene is named only where the DNA matches it firmly. Some rows mark clone size as missing; the rest say once, few, many or name a class of expanded clone.

>TRBV7-2|TRBJ1-6|few|.
CASSLLGDYNSPLHF
TGTGCCAGCAGCTTATTGGGAGACTATAATTCACCCCTCCACTTT
>TRBV20-1|TRBJ2-5|.|TRBD2
CSAHPGLAGKKAEETQYF
TGCAGTGCGCACCCGGGACTAGCGGGGAAAAAGGCAGAAGAGACCCAGTACTTC
>TRBV12-3/TRBV12-4|TRBJ2-2|many|.
CASSFWGVGELFF
TGTGCCAGCAGTTTCTGGGGGGTCGGGGAGCTGTTTTTT
>TRBV29-1|TRBJ2-3|.|TRBD1
CSVELDRVTDTQYF
TGCAGCGTTGAGTTGGACAGGGTCACAGATACGCAGTATTTT
>TRBV7-3|TRBJ2-6|few|.
CASSKAGANVLTF
TGTGCCAGCAGTAAGGCTGGGGCCAACGTCCTGACTTTC
>TRBV5-1|TRBJ1-2|.|TRBD1
CASSLAPDRTNYGYTF
TGCGCCAGCAGCTTGGCCCCGGACAGGACTAACTATGGCTACACCTTC
>TRBV15|TRBJ2-2|.|TRBD2
CATSTREGMSTGELFF
TGTGCCACCAGTACTCGGGAGGGGATGAGCACCGGGGAGCTGTTTTTT
>TRBV20-1|TRBJ1-1|.|.
CSAPAGVTEAFF
TGCAGTGCCCCTGCGGGGGTCACTGAAGCTTTCTTT
>TRBV6-5|TRBJ1-5|many|.
CASSYRGDGNQPQHF
TGTGCCAGCAGTTACCGCGGAGATGGCAATCAGCCCCAGCATTTT
>TRBV29-1|TRBJ2-2|many|TRBD1
CSVWDRTGELFF
TGCAGCGTTTGGGACAGGACCGGGGAGCTGTTTTTT
>TRBV6-1|TRBJ1-2|few|.
CASTPVAANYGYTF
TGTGCCAGCACCCCTGTGGCAGCTAACTATGGCTACACCTTC
>TRBV20-1|TRBJ2-1|many|TRBD1
CSAERQGYNEQFF
TGCAGTGCGGAACGACAGGGATACAATGAGCAGTTCTTC
>TRBV5-1|TRBJ1-4|.|.
CASSLGTANEKLFF
TGCGCCAGCAGTCTCGGGACGGCGAATGAAAAACTGTTTTTT
>TRBV6-5|TRBJ1-5|.|TRBD1
CASSYKATGGWGQPQHF
TGTGCCAGCAGTTACAAGGCTACAGGGGGCTGGGGTCAGCCCCAGCATTTT
>TRBV7-9|TRBJ2-7|many|.
CASSLSASYEQYF
TGTGCCAGCAGCTTATCAGCATCCTACGAGCAGTACTTC
>TRBV29-1|TRBJ1-4|many|TRBD1
CSVEVGGKKLFF
TGCAGCGTTGAAGTAGGGGGCAAAAAACTGTTTTTT
>TRBV18|TRBJ1-4|.|.
CASSPGTNEKLFF
TGTGCCAGCTCGCCCGGGACAAATGAAAAACTGTTTTTT
>TRBV18|TRBJ2-3|many|.
CASSPLDTQYF
TGTGCCAGCTCACCCCTAGATACGCAGTATTTT
>TRBV5-1|TRBJ2-7|.|.
CASSLGIVPNEQYF
TGCGCCAGCAGCTTGGGCATCGTACCCAACGAGCAGTACTTC
>TRBV9|TRBJ1-2|many|.
CASSVAPGEGYTF
TGTGCCAGCAGCGTAGCGCCCGGGGAGGGCTACACCTTC
>TRBV12-3/TRBV12-4|TRBJ1-1|.|TRBD1
CASSLGGTGQDEAFF
TGTGCCAGCAGTTTGGGGGGGACAGGGCAGGATGAAGCTTTCTTT
>TRBV28|TRBJ2-5|few|.
CASRHPKETQYF
TGTGCCAGCAGGCACCCCAAAGAGACCCAGTACTTC
>TRBV5-1|TRBJ1-5|few|.
CASRDYSNQPQHF
TGCGCCAGCAGGGATTATAGCAATCAGCCCCAGCATTTT
>TRBV12-3/TRBV12-4|TRBJ2-5|.|TRBD2
CASSKGLDQETQYF
TGTGCCAGCAGTAAGGGACTAGACCAAGAGACCCAGTACTTC
>TRBV7-9|TRBJ2-1|.|TRBD2
CASSPSGSDNEQFF
TGTGCCAGCAGCCCCAGCGGGAGCGACAATGAGCAGTTCTTC
>TRBV20-1|TRBJ1-5|few|.
CSARPGPSNQPQHF
TGCAGTGCTAGACCCGGGCCCAGCAATCAGCCCCAGCATTTT
>TRBV29-1|TRBJ1-2|.|.
CSVAGANGYTF
TGCAGCGTTGCGGGGGCTAACGGCTACACCTTC
>TRBV6-2/TRBV6-3|TRBJ2-1|many|.
CASSYVHLQHYNEQFF
TGTGCCAGCAGTTACGTCCACCTTCAACACTACAATGAGCAGTTCTTC
>TRBV12-3/TRBV12-4|TRBJ1-1|many|.
CASKLDSVDTEAFF
TGTGCCAGCAAACTTGACTCCGTCGACACTGAAGCTTTCTTT